One and the same sample provided the 22 T cell receptor beta chains below, sequenced in a study of a mutant IDH1 vaccine in newly diagnosed glioma. Their antigen targets remain unknown. The protocol was immunoSEQ multiplex PCR, while the TCRdb copy is restricted to in-frame clones and leaves out a portion. The sample shows around 31,000 clones, more than 75% of them seen only once. Stated time point: week 35, safety follow-up. In every dose of vaccine, 300 ug of mutant IDH1 20-mer peptide was given alongside topical imiquimod. The sequenced sample was PBMCs, obtained from a glioma patient whose treatment included an IDH1 peptide vaccine. The receptors here all came from a young man with glioma.

The rearrangement joins TRBV5-6 to TRBJ2-5; D is uncertain. The V end lost 4 bases, the J end lost 5 bases, and 18 bases lay between the germline ends. Germline V gene sequence: CDR1 SGHDT, CDR2 YYEEEE. This CDR3 is built from 15 residues. CDR3 bases: TGTGCCAGCAGCCCCCAGGAGAACTTCGGGGAGACCCAGTACTTC. Translation gives CASSPQENFGETQYF.

Relative to its sample, this clone is medium-sized. The chain carries TRBV7-7 and TRBJ1-1; no clear D gene. The V and J ends lost 10 bases and 1 base respectively, with 13 bases between them. The CDR3 runs to 13 residues. Germline values: CDR1 SSHAT, CDR2 FNYEAQ (reference sequence). The CDR3 region has the DNA TGTGCCAACATTACCCCAGGGAACACTGAAGCTTTCTTT. It encodes CANITPGNTEAFF.

V is TRBV5-6 and J is TRBJ2-3; 12 nucleotides agree with TRBD2. The ends lost 4 bases at V and 2 bases at J; junction bases unmatched: 11. The CDR3 has 18 residues. Germline lookup yields CDR1 SGHDT and CDR2 YYEEEE. The CDR3 loop is CASSPTSGREAVTDTQYF. The DNA for the CDR3 is TGTGCCAGCAGCCCGACTAGCGGGAGAGAGGCGGTCACAGATACGCAGTATTTT.

The rearrangement joins TRBV10-3 to TRBJ2-3, with 11 bases fitting TRBD1. The J segment lost 0 bases and the V segment lost 9 bases, leaving 2 bases of the junction unmatched. This CDR3 has 14 amino acids. CDR1 is ENHRY and CDR2 is SYGVKD in the germline V gene. The CDR3 DNA sequence: TGTGCCATAGGACAGGGGGCTAGCACAGATACGCAGTATTTT. This codes for CAIGQGASTDTQYF.

The rearrangement links TRBV27 to TRBJ2-1; 10 bases are a match to TRBD2. CDR1 MNHEY and CDR2 SMNVEV come from the germline V gene (reference sequence). The V and J ends lost 2 bases and 9 bases, in that order; junction bases with no gene match: 10. This CDR3 has 16 residues. CDR3 DNA sequence: TGTGCCAGCAGTTTAGGGCCGGGACTAGCGATCGGTGAGCAGTTCTTC. Its protein is CASSLGPGLAIGEQFF.

In DNA form, the CDR3 reads TGTGCCTCGAGCAGGGTGGGCACCGGGGAGCTGTTTTTT. It translates to CASSRVGTGELFF. The genes are TRBV6-5 and TRBJ2-2; tentatively, D is TRBD1 (5 bases). The CDR3 loop spans 13 amino acids. CDR1 is MNHEY and CDR2 is SVGAGI in the germline V gene. The V gene lost 11 bases and the J gene lost 4 bases, with 14 bases spanning the gap.

This clone was seen a handful of times. The chain has TRBV14 and TRBJ2-7, with D perhaps TRBD1 or TRBD2 (6 bases each). V was trimmed by 4 bases and J by 4 bases, leaving 23 bases between them. The CDR3 totals 17 residues. From germline, CDR1 is SGHDN and CDR2 FVKESK. CDR3 in amino acids: CASSRLGAGLKNYEQYF. The CDR3 nucleotides read TGTGCCAGCAGCCGATTGGGGGCTGGACTAAAAAATTACGAGCAGTACTTC.

The chain carries TRBV27 and TRBJ2-7, with 7 bases lining up with TRBD2. This CDR3 is 16 amino acids long. Germline V gene lookup returns CDR1 MNHEY and CDR2 SMNVEV (reference sequence). V trimming: 5 bases; J trimming: 2 bases; junction bases outside the gene matches: 12. Written as DNA, the CDR3 is TGTGCCAGCAGTGAACTCCTCGGCGGGAGCGCCTACGAGCAGTACTTC. It yields the protein CASSELLGGSAYEQYF.

The chain is built from TRBV29-1 and TRBJ2-3, with 10 nucleotides matching TRBD1. Germline V gene sequence: CDR1 SQVTM, CDR2 ANQGSEA. J lost 4 bases, V lost 5 bases, and 9 bases had no gene match. The CDR3 loop spans 15 amino acids. In DNA, the CDR3 is TGCAGCGTTTGGGGACCGGGACAGGGGCCAGATACGCAGTATTTT. Its protein is CSVWGPGQGPDTQYF.

This sequence joins TRBV19 and TRBJ1-5; TRBD1 matches 7 bases. The CDR3 sequence is 17 residues long. Germline V gene data show CDR1 as LNHDA and CDR2 as SQIVND (reference sequence). Germline trimming cut 6 bases from V and 1 base from J; bases unmatched to any gene: 12. CDR3 coding DNA: TGTGCCAGTAGCCACAACCCGAAACAGGGGAGCAATCAGCCCCAGCATTTT. Its translation: CASSHNPKQGSNQPQHF.

V usage is TRBV20-1 and J usage is TRBJ1-2; D is uncertain. Looked up from germline, CDR1 is DFQATT and CDR2 is SNEGSKA (reference sequence). The V and J ends lost 4 bases and 6 bases respectively, with 9 bases between them. The CDR3 loop spans 11 amino acids. The chain's CDR3 is CSAIVGHGYTF. For the CDR3, the DNA is TGCAGTGCTATAGTCGGGCATGGCTACACCTTC.

Comment on this clone: This same CDR3 is encoded by further DNA sequences in the sample. This chain joins TRBV27 and TRBJ2-7, with TRBD1 identical over 7 bases. CDR1 is MNHEY, CDR2 SMNVEV, per germline (reference sequence). V shed 3 bases, J shed 0 bases, and the junction held 2 bases outside the gene matches. This CDR3 spans 14 amino acids. As DNA, the CDR3 is TGTGCCAGCAGTTTCCGGGACAGCTCCTACGAGCAGTACTTC. Protein sequence: CASSFRDSSYEQYF.

The V gene is TRBV7-9, the J gene TRBJ1-1; no clear D. This CDR3 comprises 13 residues. Germline V CDR1 and CDR2: SEHNR, FQNEAQ (reference sequence). The V and J ends lost 4 bases and 2 bases respectively, with 8 bases between them. This chain's CDR3 is CASSWGLNTEAFF. CDR3 DNA sequence: TGTGCCAGCAGCTGGGGTCTTAACACTGAAGCTTTCTTT.

V usage is TRBV27 and J usage is TRBJ2-7, with D possibly being TRBD2 (5 bases). The germline V gene has CDR1 MNHEY and CDR2 SMNVEV (reference sequence). The CDR3 has 13 amino acids. V dropped 5 bases and J dropped 0 bases, with 8 bases sitting between them. The CDR3 bases are TGTGCCAGCAGTCTAACTAGCTCCTACGAGCAGTACTTC. Translation: CASSLTSSYEQYF.

This clone appeared once. Other DNA sequences in the sample encode the same CDR3. The chain joins TRBV4-1 to TRBJ1-2; weak D call: TRBD1 (5 bases). V lost 1 base to trimming and J lost 3 bases, with 12 bases between them. This CDR3 comprises 15 residues. CDR1 and CDR2 from the germline V gene are MGHRA and YSYEKL. The CDR3 is CASSQVGRADYGYTF. In DNA, the CDR3 is TGCGCCAGCAGCCAAGTGGGCAGGGCGGACTATGGCTACACCTTC.

The CDR3 region is CASSFGQMNTGELFF. CDR3 bases: TGTGCCAGCAGCTTTGGTCAGATGAACACCGGGGAGCTGTTTTTT. V gene TRBV5-4 combines with J gene TRBJ2-2; no firm D call. Trimming pared 2 bases from V and 1 base from J, leaving 9 bases between. CDR1 is SGHNT, CDR2 YYREEE, per germline (reference sequence). The CDR3 contains 15 residues. The variable domain in full, with the rest retrieved from reference TRBV5-4 and TRBJ2-2, is ETGVTQSPTHLIKTRGQQVTLRCSSQSGHNTVSWYQQALGQGPQFIFQYYREEENGRGNFPPRFSGLQFPNYSSELNVNALELDDSALYLCASSFGQMNTGELFFGEGSRLTVL.

V and J are TRBV29-1 and TRBJ2-1, with a weak D call TRBD1 (6 bases). This CDR3 has 13 residues. CDR1 and CDR2 (germline): SQVTM, ANQGSEA. The ends were cut back, 7 bases at V and 7 bases at J, with 17 bases in the middle. The CDR3 loop reads CSGGGHLTNEQFF. The CDR3 coding sequence is TGCAGCGGAGGGGGACACCTTACAAATGAGCAGTTCTTC.

The DNA for the CDR3 is TGCGCCAGCAGCCATGGGGGAGGGGCCGGCGGACCAAACACTGAAGCTTTCTTT. Translated, it gives CASSHGGGAGGPNTEAFF. The rearrangement joins TRBV4-1 to TRBJ1-1, with D possibly being TRBD1 (5 bases). The CDR3 is 18 residues long. The germline V and J ends were trimmed by 3 bases and 2 bases, with 22 bases remaining between them. Germline CDR1 MGHRA, CDR2 YSYEKL.

The J gene is TRBJ1-4, the V gene TRBV6-1; weak D call: TRBD1 (5 bases). Germline assignment: CDR1 MNHNS and CDR2 SASEGT. Trimming took off 5 bases at V and 0 bases at J, with 10 bases between the two ends. The CDR3 is 15 amino acids. For the CDR3, the DNA is TGTGCCAGCAGTCGGACATTTGCAACTAATGAAAAACTGTTTTTT. Its protein is CASSRTFATNEKLFF.

V and J are TRBV7-8 and TRBJ2-7, with 9 bases aligning to TRBD2. CDR1 and CDR2 (germline): SGHVS, FQNEAQ. The ends lost 5 bases at V and 4 bases at J; junction bases unmatched: 6. This CDR3 is built from 14 residues. This chain's CDR3 is CASSQAGGSYEQYF. The CDR3 coding sequence is TGTGCCAGCAGCCAAGCGGGAGGATCGTACGAGCAGTACTTC.

This clone was recorded only once. V gene TRBV19 combines with J gene TRBJ2-5; perhaps TRBD2 as D (6 bases). Trimming shortened V by 3 bases and J by 7 bases, and 9 bases separated the two germline ends. Germline CDR1 and CDR2: LNHDA and SQIVND (reference sequence). This CDR3 spans 12 amino acids. The CDR3 DNA is TGTGCCAGTAGTATTCCGGAGGGGACCCAGTACTTC. This translates into CASSIPEGTQYF.

The chain employs TRBV5-1 and TRBJ2-1; 9 bases are shared with TRBD2. J gave up 1 base and V 3 bases, and 2 bases lay outside the gene matches. The CDR3 contains 15 residues. Germline CDR1 SGHRS, CDR2 YFSETQ. As DNA, the CDR3 is TGCGCCAGCAGCTCCACTAGCGGGTCCTACAATGAGCAGTTCTTC. This encodes CASSSTSGSYNEQFF.